The present entry profiles one T cell receptor beta chain with its context. What it recognizes is unknown. Treatment defined: over 15 received Ad26.COV2.S at low or high dose, single or two shots; 5 received placebo; per-sample allocation not given. Sampling happened 63 days after the first vaccine or placebo injection. The study used a vaccine consisting of an Ad26 vector that expressed Wuhan-strain SARS-CoV-2 spike. The ends were cut back, 6 bases at V and 5 bases at J, with 10 bases in the middle. The CDR3 runs 12 residues. Germline-derived CDR1 and CDR2 are MDHEN and SYDVKM. The data derive from a study of Ad26.COV2.S vaccination and SARS-CoV-2 variants. General study results and limits: There was reportedly substantial breadth in spike-specific CD8+ and CD4+ T cell responses after vaccination. Vaccine and placebo recipients had comparable breadth of non-spike TCRs.

Clones were sequenced by immunoSEQ multiplex PCR, and TCRdb holds only the in-frame ones, with some missing. The sample has about 400,000 clones; around 89% are singletons. Here the sequenced sample was peripheral blood, taken in a trial of Ad26.COV2.S vaccine versus placebo. The source is a person between 18 and 60 years old who received the Ad26.COV2.S COVID-19 vaccine or a placebo. The chain joins TRBV28 to TRBJ1-2; weak D call: TRBD1 (5 bases). CDR3 nucleotides: TGTGCCAGCAGCCAGACAGCGTATGGCTACACCTTC. Its protein is CASSQTAYGYTF.